The clone carrying this T cell receptor beta chain was counted ten times or more. What it recognizes is unknown. This entry comes from a study of T-cell reconstitution after alpha-beta-depleted transplantation in children. Study-level findings and limits: Newly generated T cells supplied most T-cell counts and diversity one year post-transplant. Certain patients had high TCRbeta diversity at day 60, and it came from recipient T cells and thymic progenitors that survived. The study reportedly traced alpha-beta T cells about two months after transplant to several hundred expanded graft clones.

The CDR3 spans 14 residues. Germline V CDR1 and CDR2: MGHRA, YSYEKL. V lost 2 bases to trimming and J lost 3 bases; unmatched junction nucleotides: 4. A library of TCRbeta sequences, prepared with unique molecular identifiers, was generated. TCRdb reprocessed the PCR reads via MiXCR and lists one record per CDR3 protein. The repertoire has about 340,000 distinct CDR3 sequences, around 15% of them found once; the top ten carry roughly two fifths. Sequencing used PBMCs, mostly from graft donor cells, obtained 360 days after TCRalphabeta/CD19-depleted stem cell transplant. V and J are TRBV4-1 and TRBJ2-7; 7 nucleotides align to TRBD1. The sequence came from a male patient between 2 and 15 years old who had a stem cell transplant for acute lymphoblastic leukemia, so the T cells may come from the graft donor. CDR3 DNA sequence: TGCGCCAGCAGCCAATTAGGGGGCTACTACGAGCAGTACTTC. Its translation is CASSQLGGYYEQYF.